This T cell receptor (beta chain) was recorded in a study of cytomegalovirus exposure and HLA in healthy donors. For this clone: The antigen is unknown.

The PCR ran on 60 Vbeta and 13 Jbeta primers. The authors' processing: Later work found 65 million to 85 million unique TCR beta chains, with 9.5 million to 14 million shared. Only in-frame clones appear in the TCRdb table, and some are missing; sequencing was by immunoSEQ multiplex PCR. V, J and clone size were drawn from that table, and D and trimming were deduced from the DNA. The specimen's table records 75,000 to 90,000 clones. V gave up 3 bases and J gave up 1 base, with 21 bases separating them. Germline values: CDR1 MGHRA, CDR2 YSYEKL. There are 18 residues in the CDR3. Study outcomes and limitations: A list of around 160 TCR beta chains associated with cytomegalovirus was given.

The receptor was derived from a woman in her sixties or seventies in good health and CMV-seronegative. The source material was PBMCs. The rearrangement uses TRBV4-1 and TRBJ1-2; TRBD1 is a possible D gene (5 bases). The CDR3 coding sequence is TGCGCCAGCAGCCAGCCAGCTAATCTTCGGGGGGGTAACTATGGCTACACCTTC. It translates to CASSQPANLRGGNYGYTF.